This T cell receptor (beta chain) was captured in a study of blood T cell repertoires in COVID-19. Overall study: Donors in the United States, Italy and Spain gave samples during acute or convalescent COVID-19. T cells, B-cell-depleted T cells, or PBMCs provided the cDNA or gDNA that served as material.

This CDR3 spans 12 amino acids. The V gene's germline CDR1 is GTSNPN and CDR2 SVGIG (reference sequence). V gave up 2 bases and J gave up 7 bases, with 12 bases separating them. As originally analysed: Scientists estimated how many nucleated cells there were by amplifying reference gene primers. TCRdb's copy holds only in-frame clones and misses some; the assay was immunoSEQ multiplex PCR. V, J and clone size derive from that table, while D and trimming were established from the DNA sequence. The table lists 200,000 to 250,000 clones, 80% to 90% of them singletons. This receptor was identified in a man younger than 35 with active or convalescent COVID-19. Sequencing was carried out using peripheral blood. The chain links TRBV30 to TRBJ2-7; no firm D call. The CDR3, as DNA: TGTGCCTGGAGTCCCCCTACGAGAGAGCAGTACTTC. This sequence encodes CAWSPPTREQYF.